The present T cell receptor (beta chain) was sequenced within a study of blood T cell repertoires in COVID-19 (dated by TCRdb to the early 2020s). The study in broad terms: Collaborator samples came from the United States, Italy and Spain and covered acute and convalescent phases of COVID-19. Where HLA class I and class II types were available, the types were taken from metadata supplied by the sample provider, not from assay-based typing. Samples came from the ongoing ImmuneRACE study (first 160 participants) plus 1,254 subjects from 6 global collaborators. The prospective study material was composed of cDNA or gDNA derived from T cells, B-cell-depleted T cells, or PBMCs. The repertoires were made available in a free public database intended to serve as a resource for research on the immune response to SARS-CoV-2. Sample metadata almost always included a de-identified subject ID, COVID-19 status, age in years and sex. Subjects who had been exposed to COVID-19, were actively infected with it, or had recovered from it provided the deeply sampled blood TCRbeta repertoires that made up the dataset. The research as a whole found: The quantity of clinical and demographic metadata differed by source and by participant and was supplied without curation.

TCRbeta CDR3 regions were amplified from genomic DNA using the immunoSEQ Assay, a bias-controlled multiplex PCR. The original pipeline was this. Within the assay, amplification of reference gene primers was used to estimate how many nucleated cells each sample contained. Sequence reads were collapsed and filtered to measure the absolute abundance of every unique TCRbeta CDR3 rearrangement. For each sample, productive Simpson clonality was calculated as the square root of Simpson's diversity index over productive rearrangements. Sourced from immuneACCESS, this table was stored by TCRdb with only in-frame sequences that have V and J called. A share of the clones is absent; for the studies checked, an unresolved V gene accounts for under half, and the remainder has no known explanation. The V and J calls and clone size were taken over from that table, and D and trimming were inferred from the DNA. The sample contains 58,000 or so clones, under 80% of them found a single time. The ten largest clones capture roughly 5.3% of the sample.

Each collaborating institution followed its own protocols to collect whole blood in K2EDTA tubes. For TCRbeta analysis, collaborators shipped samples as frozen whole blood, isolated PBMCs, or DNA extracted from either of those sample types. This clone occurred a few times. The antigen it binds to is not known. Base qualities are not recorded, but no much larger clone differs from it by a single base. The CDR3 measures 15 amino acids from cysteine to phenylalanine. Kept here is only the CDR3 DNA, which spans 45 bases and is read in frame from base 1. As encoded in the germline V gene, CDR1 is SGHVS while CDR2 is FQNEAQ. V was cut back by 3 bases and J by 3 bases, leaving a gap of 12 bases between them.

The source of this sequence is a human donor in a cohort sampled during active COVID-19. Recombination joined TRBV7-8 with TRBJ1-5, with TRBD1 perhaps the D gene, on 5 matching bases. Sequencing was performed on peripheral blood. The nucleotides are TGTGCCAGCAGCTTTTTGCGGGACCCCAATCAGCCCCAGCATTTT. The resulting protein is CASSFLRDPNQPQHF. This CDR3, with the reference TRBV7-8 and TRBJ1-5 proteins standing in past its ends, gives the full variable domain GAGVSQSPRYKVAKRGQDVALRCDPISGHVSLFWYQQALGQGPEFLTYFQNEAQLDKSGLPSDRFFAERPEGSVSTLKIQRTQQEDSAVYLCASSFLRDPNQPQHFGDGTRLSIL.